This is a list of T cell receptor beta chains from one sample in a study of T cell repertoires in cytomegalovirus infection. TCRdb fed the reads into MiXCR, producing one record per CDR3 protein. The sample consists of roughly 990,000 distinct CDR3 sequences, approximately 30% of them appearing once. These receptors have no known antigen. The sample in question was cultured CD8+ T cells from PBMCs, obtained from culture after CMV antigen stimulation. The receptors here all came from a human donor in good health (CMV status not recorded). Some clones in this sample may be carry-over from other donors' samples. CDR3s include the opening cysteine and the closing phenylalanine or tryptophan. D genes are given only for firm matches. The size field is filled for only some rows; it gives once, few, many or a size class.

TRBV13	TRBJ2-1	TRBD1	.	CASSSRDRGLDEQFF	TGTGCCAGCAGCTCCCGGGACAGGGGGCTCGATGAGCAGTTCTTC
TRBV5-4	TRBJ1-2	.	.	CASSLEQSPYGYTF	TGTGCCAGCAGCTTGGAACAATCCCCCTATGGCTACACCTTC
TRBV19	TRBJ1-1	TRBD1	.	CASSTDRDRENTEAFF	TGTGCCAGTAGTACTGACCGGGACAGAGAGAACACTGAAGCTTTCTTT
TRBV7-2	TRBJ2-3	TRBD2	many	CASSSSVLAGTDTQYF	TGTGCCAGCAGCTCTTCGGTACTAGCGGGCACAGATACGCAGTATTTT
TRBV7-6	TRBJ1-2	.	many	CASSFGETRGGYTF	TGTGCCAGCAGCTTTGGGGAGACCCGGGGCGGCTACACCTTC
TRBV6-1	TRBJ2-3	.	many	CASSEIPRGSTDTQYF	TGTGCCAGCAGCGAGATCCCGCGGGGAAGCACAGATACGCAGTATTTT
TRBV7-9	TRBJ2-6	TRBD1	.	CASRGQGNSGANVLTF	TGTGCCAGCAGGGGACAGGGAAACTCTGGGGCCAACGTCCTGACTTTC
TRBV5-8	TRBJ2-7	TRBD2	.	CASSLEGSGGLLPNEQYF	TGTGCCAGCAGCTTGGAGGGTAGCGGGGGTCTACTCCCGAACGAGCAGTACTTC
TRBV6-5	TRBJ1-5	.	few	CASSISGSGNQPQHF	TGTGCCAGCAGTATCTCAGGGTCGGGCAATCAGCCCCAGCATTTT
TRBV7-9	TRBJ2-3	TRBD2	.	CASRKLAGATDTQYF	TGTGCCAGCAGAAAACTAGCGGGGGCTACAGATACGCAGTATTTT
TRBV7-6	TRBJ1-1	.	few	CASSLAAAGTEAFF	TGTGCCAGCAGCTTAGCCGCGGCGGGCACTGAAGCTTTCTTT